The clone carrying this T cell receptor (beta chain) has just a few counts. The antigen is not known. This sample also contains other DNA sequences that code for the same CDR3. The germline V gene encodes CDR1 MNHNY and CDR2 SVGAGI (reference sequence). Trimming removed 4 bases at V and 5 bases at J, with 5 bases between. The CDR3 is 11 amino acids. The investigators sampled blood at baseline, at cycle 4 day 1, and at cycle 7 day 1. These data originate in a study of OX40 agonist ivuxolimab in advanced cancers. The wider study: Across the patients, intravenous ivuxolimab was delivered every 2 weeks at 0.01 to 10 mg/kg.

Study results and caveats: Doses of 0.1 to 3.0 mg/kg were accompanied by clonal expansion of CD4+ and CD8+ blood T cells by week 6. Antigen specificity remained undetermined for the expanded peripheral T cells.

TCRdb's copy holds only in-frame clones and misses some; the assay was immunoSEQ multiplex PCR. The sample contains around 68,000 clones, more than 75% of which appear only once. The sequenced sample was CD4+ or CD8+ T cells sorted from blood, obtained in a trial of the OX40 agonist ivuxolimab. The chain is built from TRBV6-6 and TRBJ1-2; D ambiguous. The TCR comes from an adult with an advanced solid tumor such as melanoma, head and neck, liver or kidney cancer. The CDR3 protein is CASSSDYGYTF. The CDR3 coding sequence is TGTGCCAGCAGTTCCGATTATGGCTACACCTTC.